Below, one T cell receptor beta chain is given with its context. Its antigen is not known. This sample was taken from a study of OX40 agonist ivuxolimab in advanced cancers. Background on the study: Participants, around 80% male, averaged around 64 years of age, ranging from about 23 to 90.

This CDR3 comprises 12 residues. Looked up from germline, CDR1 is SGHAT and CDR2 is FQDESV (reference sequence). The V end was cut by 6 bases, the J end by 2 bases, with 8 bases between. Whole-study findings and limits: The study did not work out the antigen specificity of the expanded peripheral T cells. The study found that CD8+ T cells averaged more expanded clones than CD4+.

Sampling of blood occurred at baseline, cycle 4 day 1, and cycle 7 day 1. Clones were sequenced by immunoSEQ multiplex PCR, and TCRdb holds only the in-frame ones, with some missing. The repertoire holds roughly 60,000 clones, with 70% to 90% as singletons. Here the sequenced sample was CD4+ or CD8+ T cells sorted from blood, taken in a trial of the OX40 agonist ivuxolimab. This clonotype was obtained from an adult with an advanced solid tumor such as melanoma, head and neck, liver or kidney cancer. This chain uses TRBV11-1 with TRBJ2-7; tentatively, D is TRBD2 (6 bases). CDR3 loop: CASREGPYEQYF. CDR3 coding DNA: TGTGCCAGCAGGGAGGGGCCCTACGAGCAGTACTTC.